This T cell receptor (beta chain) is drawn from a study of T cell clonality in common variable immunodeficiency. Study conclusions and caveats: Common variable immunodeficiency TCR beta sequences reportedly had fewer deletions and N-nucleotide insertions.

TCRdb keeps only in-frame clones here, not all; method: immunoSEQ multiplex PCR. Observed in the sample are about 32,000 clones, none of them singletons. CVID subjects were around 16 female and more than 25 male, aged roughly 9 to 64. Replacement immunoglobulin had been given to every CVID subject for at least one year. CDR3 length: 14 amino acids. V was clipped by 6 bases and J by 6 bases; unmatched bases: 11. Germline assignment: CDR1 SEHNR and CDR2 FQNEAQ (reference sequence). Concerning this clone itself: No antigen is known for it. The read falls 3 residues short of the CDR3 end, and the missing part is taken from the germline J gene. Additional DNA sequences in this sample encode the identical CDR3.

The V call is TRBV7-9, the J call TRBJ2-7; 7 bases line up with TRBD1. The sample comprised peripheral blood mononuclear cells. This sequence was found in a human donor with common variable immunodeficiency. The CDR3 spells CASRTGQGVSEQYF. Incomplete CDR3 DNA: TGTGCCAGCAGGACAGGGCAGGGGGTAAGCGAG.